This TCR beta chain was retrieved from a study of CD8 T cells in ankylosing spondylitis. Overall study findings and caveats: Prior work had noted some motif variants in reactive arthritis blood and synovial fluid. Made up of eight highly homologous variants, a TCR beta motif appeared characteristic of ankylosing spondylitis blood.

TCRdb re-derived calls from the 5' RACE reads in MiXCR, one entry per CDR3 protein. The sample consists of roughly 130,000 distinct CDR3 sequences, 6.5% to 8.5% of them appearing once. The table lists this clonotype with a few counts. The antigen remains unidentified. The sequencing sample was made of synovial fluid, either unsorted or a sorted T cell fraction (not recorded which). This receptor was taken from a male donor with ankylosing spondylitis.

CDR3 sequence (DNA): TGTGCCATCCCCGACAGGAAGAGCTCCTACGAGCAGTACTTC. This codes for CAIPDRKSSYEQYF. The chain is built from TRBV10-3 and TRBJ2-7; possible D gene TRBD1, 6 bases. CDR3 length: 14 amino acids. Germline V gives CDR1 ENHRY, CDR2 SYGVKD. Trimming stripped 8 bases from V and 0 bases from J, with 14 bases between.